The present T cell receptor (beta chain) was sequenced within a study of CD8 T cells in Susac syndrome. General study findings and limits: Individuals included in the TCR sequencing and HLA analysis were acknowledged by the study to be relatively few in number.

The CDR3 has 15 amino acids. The germline gives CDR1 MNHEY, CDR2 SMNVEV (reference sequence). With V trimmed by 8 bases and J by 0 bases, 8 bases remained unmatched. Random hexamers were used to reverse transcribe roughly 0.45 to 1 ug of RNA. With immunoSEQ multiplex PCR, TCR beta CDR3 was amplified across 54 Vbeta and 13 Jbeta. TCRdb reanalysed the immunoSEQ multiplex PCR reads using MiXCR and keeps one entry per CDR3 protein. The repertoire holds about 250,000 distinct CDR3 sequences, just under 95% seen once, with around 0.07% in the top ten. Worth noting for this clonotype: Antigen: not known.

Multiple sclerosis controls were treatment-naive patients with stable or active relapsing-remitting disease. The sequencing input was CD4+ T cells from PBMCs. The chain recombines TRBV27 with TRBJ2-3; the match to TRBD1 covers 7 bases. The TCR originated in a human donor with multiple sclerosis. The CDR3 nucleotides are TGTGCCAGCGCCGCCCCGGGACAGAGCACAGATACGCAGTATTTT. The encoded protein is CASAAPGQSTDTQYF.